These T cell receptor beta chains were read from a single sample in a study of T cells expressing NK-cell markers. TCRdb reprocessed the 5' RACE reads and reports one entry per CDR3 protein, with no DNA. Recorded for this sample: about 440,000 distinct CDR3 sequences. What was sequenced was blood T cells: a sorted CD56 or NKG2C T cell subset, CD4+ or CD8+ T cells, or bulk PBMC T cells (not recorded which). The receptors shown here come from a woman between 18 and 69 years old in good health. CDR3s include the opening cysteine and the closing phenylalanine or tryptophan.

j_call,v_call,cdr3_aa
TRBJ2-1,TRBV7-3,CASSLTLWGGEQFF
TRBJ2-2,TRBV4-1,CASSQALAGGPDGELFF
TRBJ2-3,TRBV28,CASSLWRQALTDTQYF
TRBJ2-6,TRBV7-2,CASSYTVLSGANVLTF
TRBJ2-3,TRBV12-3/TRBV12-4,CASSFLLSGISTDTQYF
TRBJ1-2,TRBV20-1,CSANGPKGYGYTF
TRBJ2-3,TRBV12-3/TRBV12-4,CASSLPISTDTQYF
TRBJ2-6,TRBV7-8,CASSFPRAGGNVLTF
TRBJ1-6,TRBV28,CASSLPTDRGHSPLHF
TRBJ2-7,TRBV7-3,CASSPEGGMGREQYF
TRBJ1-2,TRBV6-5,CASSSTRGSGYTF
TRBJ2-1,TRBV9,CASTSGGGPADEQFF
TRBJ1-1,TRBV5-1,CASSWATNTEAFF